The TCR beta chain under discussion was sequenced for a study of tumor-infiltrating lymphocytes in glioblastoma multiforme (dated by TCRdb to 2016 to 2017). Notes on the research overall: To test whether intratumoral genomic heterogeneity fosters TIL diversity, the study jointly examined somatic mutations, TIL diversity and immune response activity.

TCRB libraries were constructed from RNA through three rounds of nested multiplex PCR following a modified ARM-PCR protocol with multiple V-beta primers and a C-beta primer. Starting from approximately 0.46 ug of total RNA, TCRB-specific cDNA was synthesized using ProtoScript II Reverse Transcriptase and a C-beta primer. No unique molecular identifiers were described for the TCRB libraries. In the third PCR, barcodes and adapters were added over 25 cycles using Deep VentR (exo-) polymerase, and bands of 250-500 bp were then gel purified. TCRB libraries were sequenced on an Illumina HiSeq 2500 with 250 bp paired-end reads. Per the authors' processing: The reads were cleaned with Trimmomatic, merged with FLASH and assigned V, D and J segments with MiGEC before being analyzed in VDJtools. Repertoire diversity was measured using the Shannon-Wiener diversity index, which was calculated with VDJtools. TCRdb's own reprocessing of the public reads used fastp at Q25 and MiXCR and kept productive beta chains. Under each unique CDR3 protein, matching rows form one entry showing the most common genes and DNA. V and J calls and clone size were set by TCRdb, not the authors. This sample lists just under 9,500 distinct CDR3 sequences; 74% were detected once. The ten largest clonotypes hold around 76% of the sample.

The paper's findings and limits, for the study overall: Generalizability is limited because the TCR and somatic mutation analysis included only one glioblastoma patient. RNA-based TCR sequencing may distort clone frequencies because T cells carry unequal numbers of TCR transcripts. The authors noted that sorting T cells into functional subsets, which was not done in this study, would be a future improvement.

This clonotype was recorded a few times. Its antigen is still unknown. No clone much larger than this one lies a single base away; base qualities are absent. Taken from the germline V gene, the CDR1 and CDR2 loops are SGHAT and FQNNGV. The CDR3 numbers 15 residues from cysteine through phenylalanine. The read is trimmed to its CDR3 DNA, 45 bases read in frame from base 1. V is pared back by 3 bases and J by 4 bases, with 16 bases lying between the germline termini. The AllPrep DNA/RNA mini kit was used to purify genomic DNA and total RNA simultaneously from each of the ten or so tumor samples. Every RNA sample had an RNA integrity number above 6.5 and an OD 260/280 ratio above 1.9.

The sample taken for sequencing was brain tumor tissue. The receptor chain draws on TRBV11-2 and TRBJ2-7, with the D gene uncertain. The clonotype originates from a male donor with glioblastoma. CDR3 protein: CASSFSSAALYEQYF. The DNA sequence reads TGTGCCAGCAGCTTCTCCAGCGCAGCACTATACGAGCAGTACTTC.